These 28 T cell receptor beta chains came from one sample sequenced in a study of CD8+CD57+ T cells in acquired aplastic anemia. Genomic DNA was employed as the template in profiling TCR beta VDJ and CDR3. TCRdb called the reads again in MiXCR, with one record for every CDR3 protein. This sample carries 98,000 or so distinct CDR3 sequences, around 50% of them seen once, and the ten largest clones take around 32%. The sample consisted of sorted CD4+, CD8+, or CD8+CD57+ T cells (not recorded which) from PBMCs. These receptors were taken from a human donor in good health, serving as a control.

This clonotype came up many times. The chain joins TRBV7-8 to TRBJ1-1; D uncertain. This CDR3 contains 11 residues. Germline assignment: CDR1 SGHVS and CDR2 FQNEAQ. V was trimmed by 10 bases and J by 5 bases, leaving 11 bases between them. The CDR3 DNA is TGTGCCACCCTACGAGGGACTGAAGCTTTCTTT. Translated: CATLRGTEAFF. The whole variable domain, remainder taken from reference TRBV7-8 and TRBJ1-1, is GAGVSQSPRYKVAKRGQDVALRCDPISGHVSLFWYQQALGQGPEFLTYFQNEAQLDKSGLPSDRFFAERPEGSVSTLKIQRTQQEDSAVYLCATLRGTEAFFGQGTRLTVV.

There are a few counts of this clonotype. This chain joins TRBV6-1 and TRBJ1-6, with D possibly being TRBD1 (6 bases). This CDR3 contains 13 residues. CDR1 is MNHNS and CDR2 is SASEGT in the germline V gene. The V gene lost 6 bases and the J gene lost 8 bases, with 11 bases spanning the gap. CDR3 nucleotides: TGTGCCAGCAGAACAGGGTGGGATTCACCCCTCCACTTT. Its protein product is CASRTGWDSPLHF.

This clonotype was observed many times. The chain is built from TRBV29-1 and TRBJ2-5; D remains ambiguous. The CDR3 sequence is 11 residues long. The germline gives CDR1 SQVTM, CDR2 ANQGSEA. Trimming stripped 2 bases from V and 2 bases from J, with 3 bases between. The CDR3 DNA reads TGCAGCGTTGAACAGCAAGAGACCCAGTACTTC. This encodes CSVEQQETQYF.

The V gene is TRBV20-1, the J gene TRBJ2-5; the match to TRBD2 covers 11 bases. The CDR3 sequence is 16 residues long. Germline V gene lookup returns CDR1 DFQATT and CDR2 SNEGSKA (reference sequence). With V trimmed by 1 base and J by 1 base, 5 bases remained unmatched. The CDR3 loop reads CSARVVSGGAQETQYF. Written as DNA, the CDR3 is TGCAGTGCTAGAGTGGTTAGCGGGGGGGCCCAAGAGACCCAGTACTTC.

This clonotype appeared many times. CDR3 amino acids: CSARGSGGPQETQYF. CDR3 nucleotides: TGCAGTGCTCGCGGAAGCGGGGGCCCCCAAGAGACCCAGTACTTC. The rearrangement joins TRBV20-1 to TRBJ2-5; 8 nucleotides align to TRBD2. Germline V lookup: CDR1 DFQATT, CDR2 SNEGSKA (reference sequence). V shed 5 bases, J shed 1 base, and the junction held 9 bases outside the gene matches. CDR3 length equals 15 residues.

The chain links TRBV2 to TRBJ2-7; D possibly corresponds to TRBD1 (5 bases). Trimming left V 5 bases short and J 0 bases short, with 11 bases between. This CDR3 has 14 residues. Germline CDR1 is SNHLY and CDR2 is FYNNEI. The DNA of the CDR3 is TGTGCCAGCAGTCAGGGTTTCGGCTCCTACGAGCAGTACTTC. This sequence encodes CASSQGFGSYEQYF.

The V call is TRBV7-9, the J call TRBJ2-5; D unresolved. The CDR3 length is 11 residues. Deletions cut 9 bases from V and 2 bases from J, with 7 bases between. Per the germline V gene, CDR1 is SEHNR and CDR2 is FQNEAQ (reference sequence). CDR3 nucleotides: TGTGCCAGTACCGGTCAAGAGACCCAGTACTTC. Amino acid sequence: CASTGQETQYF.

The rearrangement links TRBV9 to TRBJ2-5; perhaps D is TRBD1 or TRBD2 (5 bases each). V lost 0 bases to trimming and J lost 1 base, with 10 bases between them. CDR3 length: 15 residues. The germline V gene has CDR1 SGDLS and CDR2 YYNGEE. The CDR3 coding sequence is TGTGCCAGCAGCGTAGGAGTAGGGACCCAAGAGACCCAGTACTTC. This codes for CASSVGVGTQETQYF. Variable domain in full (rest from reference TRBV9 and TRBJ2-5): DSGVTQTPKHLITATGQRVTLRCSPRSGDLSVYWYQQSLDQGLQFLIQYYNGEERAKGNILERFSAQQFPDLHSELNLSSLELGDSALYFCASSVGVGTQETQYFGPGTRLLVL.

The genes are TRBV6-2 or TRBV6-3 and TRBJ2-1, with 11 bases fitting TRBD2. Germline lookup yields CDR1 MNHEY and CDR2 SVGEGT. CDR3 length: 16 amino acids. With 4 bases clipped from V and 5 bases from J, the junction kept 7 bases outside the gene matches. The CDR3 DNA reads TGTGCCAGCAGTTCCAATAGCGGGGGGGGAAACAATGAGCAGTTCTTC. It codes for CASSSNSGGGNNEQFF.

The rearrangement uses TRBV25-1 and TRBJ2-3; 10 nucleotides match TRBD2. The CDR3 has 15 amino acids. V trimming: 9 bases; J trimming: 1 base; junction bases outside the gene matches: 7. Germline CDR1 MGHDK, CDR2 SYGVNS. In DNA, the CDR3 is TGTGCCAGTAGTAGACTAGCGGGTGGCACAGATACGCAGTATTTT. Protein sequence: CASSRLAGGTDTQYF. The full variable domain, with the rest looked up from reference TRBV25-1 and TRBJ2-3, is EADIYQTPRYLVIGTGKKITLECSQTMGHDKMYWYQQDPGMELHLIHYSYGVNSTEKGDLSSESTVSRIRTEHFPLTLESARPSHTSQYLCASSRLAGGTDTQYFGPGTRLTVL.

This clonotype was recorded many times. The chain recombines TRBV29-1 with TRBJ2-7, with D possibly TRBD1 on 6 matching bases. The germline gives CDR1 SQVTM, CDR2 ANQGSEA. The CDR3 runs 14 residues. V lost 1 base, J lost 1 base, and 11 bases lay in between. CDR3 in amino acids: CSVEAGDTSYEQYF. In DNA form, the CDR3 reads TGCAGCGTTGAAGCAGGGGACACTTCCTACGAGCAGTACTTC.

Worth noting for this clonotype: The junction shows a germline mismatch at one end, possibly a read error. The rearrangement links TRBV9 to TRBJ1-2; D gene unclear. The CDR3 covers 13 residues. CDR1 is SGDLS, CDR2 YYNGEE, per germline. Here the CDR3 DNA reads TGCGCCAGCAGTCCGTCAAGCCTCTATGGCTACACCTTC. Its translation: CASSPSSLYGYTF.

The chain is built from TRBV10-2 and TRBJ1-3; D perhaps matches TRBD1 (5 bases). The CDR3 contains 14 residues. Germline-derived CDR1 and CDR2 are WSHSY and SAAADI. The ends were cut back, 7 bases at V and 2 bases at J, with 12 bases in the middle. CDR3 amino acids: CASKGTGTGNTIYF. The CDR3 DNA reads TGCGCCAGCAAGGGGACGGGAACTGGAAACACCATATATTTT.

This clonotype has just one count. J is TRBJ1-1 and V is TRBV6-5; no clear D gene. Trimming cost V 2 bases and J 8 bases, with 15 bases left between them. Per the germline V gene, CDR1 is MNHEY and CDR2 is SVGAGI. The CDR3 is made up of 14 amino acids. CDR3 protein: CASSYRGAEDEAFF. CDR3 sequence (DNA): TGTGCCAGCAGTTACCGAGGTGCGGAAGACGAAGCTTTCTTT.

A note on this clonotype: Relative to the germline gene, one junction end is altered; a read error may explain this. The V call is TRBV9, the J call TRBJ1-1; perhaps TRBD1 as D (5 bases). Germline-derived CDR1 and CDR2 are SGDLS and YYNGEE. This CDR3 spans 13 amino acids. CDR3 loop: CDSSVGVNTEAFF. The CDR3 DNA is TGTGACAGCAGCGTGGGGGTTAACACTGAAGCTTTCTTT.

In its sample, this clonotype was seen many times. The chain combines TRBV19 with TRBJ1-2, with 7 bases identical to TRBD1. Trimming removed 7 bases from V and 3 bases from J; junction bases left unmatched: 5. Germline CDR1 is LNHDA and CDR2 is SQIVND (reference sequence). The CDR3 is made up of 13 amino acids. CDR3: CASKATGYYGYTF. CDR3 DNA: TGTGCCAGTAAGGCGACAGGGTACTATGGCTACACCTTC.

Many counts were recorded for this clonotype. CDR3 loop: CASSQLAGTYEQYF. CDR3 nucleotide sequence: TGCGCCAGCAGCCAACTGGCGGGGACATACGAGCAGTACTTC. The rearrangement uses TRBV4-3 and TRBJ2-7, with D tentatively TRBD1 or TRBD2 (6 bases each). Trimming removed 2 bases at V and 4 bases at J, with 12 bases between. Germline-derived CDR1 and CDR2 are LGHNA and YSLEER. The CDR3 has 14 amino acids.

About this clonotype itself: A clone one base away is much larger, so this may be a read error. The rearrangement uses TRBV6-2 or TRBV6-3 and TRBJ1-1; TRBD1 might be the D (5 bases). CDR3 size: 13 residues. Per the germline V gene, CDR1 is MNHEY and CDR2 is SVGEGT. Trimming took off 10 bases at V and 4 bases at J, with 16 bases between the two ends. CDR3 sequence (DNA): TGTGCCATTCGAGACAGCATGAGCACTGAAGCTTTCTTT. Translating it yields CAIRDSMSTEAFF.

The rearrangement links TRBV29-1 to TRBJ1-1, with 8 bases matching TRBD1. The V gene's germline CDR1 is SQVTM and CDR2 ANQGSEA. The CDR3 length is 14 residues. V dropped 4 bases and J dropped 1; count of bases not matched to a gene: 5. The chain's CDR3 is CSVVPGTGNTEAFF. CDR3 bases: TGCAGCGTTGTCCCGGGGACAGGGAACACTGAAGCTTTCTTT.

The chain uses TRBV29-1 and TRBJ2-7; 7 bases match TRBD1. The CDR3 has 12 amino acids. V trimming: 6 bases; J trimming: 2 bases; junction bases outside the gene matches: 4. Germline V gene sequence: CDR1 SQVTM, CDR2 ANQGSEA. As DNA, the CDR3 is TGCAGCGTCACAGGGGTAACCTACGAGCAGTACTTC. Translated: CSVTGVTYEQYF.

The chain employs TRBV5-6 and TRBJ1-2; 7 bases fit TRBD1. With 5 bases clipped from V and 10 bases from J, the junction kept 14 bases outside the gene matches. CDR1 and CDR2 (germline): SGHDT, YYEEEE. The CDR3 loop spans 14 amino acids. This CDR3 is CASRDQGVRWAYTF. The CDR3 region has the DNA TGTGCCAGCAGGGATCAGGGGGTCCGATGGGCCTACACCTTC. The full variable domain, completed using reference TRBV5-6 and TRBJ1-2, is DAGVTQSPTHLIKTRGQQVTLRCSPKSGHDTVSWYQQALGQGPQFIFQYYEEEERQRGNFPDRFSGHQFPNYSSELNVNALLLGDSALYLCASRDQGVRWAYTFGSGTRLTVV.

The chain links TRBV7-7 to TRBJ2-2; a weak D match, TRBD2 (6 bases). Germline V gene data show CDR1 as SSHAT and CDR2 as FNYEAQ (reference sequence). Trimming cost V 5 bases and J 3 bases, with 19 bases left between them. There are 17 residues in the CDR3. The CDR3 protein is CASSPSYGTPDTGELFF. CDR3 DNA sequence: TGTGCCAGCAGCCCATCATACGGGACTCCCGACACCGGGGAGCTGTTTTTT. The whole variable domain, filled in from reference TRBV7-7 and TRBJ2-2, reads GAGVSQSPRYKVTKRGQDVTLRCDPISSHATLYWYQQALGQGPEFLTYFNYEAQPDKSGLPSDRFSAERPEGSISTLTIQRTEQRDSAMYRCASSPSYGTPDTGELFFGEGSRLTVL.

The chain joins TRBV10-1 to TRBJ2-3; D gene unclear. Trimming left V 3 bases short and J 0 bases short, with 19 bases between. The V gene's germline CDR1 is WNHNN and CDR2 SYGVQD (reference sequence). The CDR3 consists of 18 residues. The CDR3 region is CASSDRIGVPPSTDTQYF. The DNA of the CDR3 is TGCGCCAGCAGTGATCGGATTGGAGTTCCCCCTAGCACAGATACGCAGTATTTT.

The gene calls are TRBV2 and TRBJ1-1, with D hard to call. The germline V and J ends were trimmed by 5 bases and 1 base, with 11 bases remaining between them. CDR3 length: 14 residues. Germline values: CDR1 SNHLY, CDR2 FYNNEI. The CDR3 loop reads CASSLGNGNTEAFF. CDR3 sequence (DNA): TGTGCCAGCAGTTTGGGGAACGGGAACACTGAAGCTTTCTTT. Based on the CDR3 plus reference TRBV2 and TRBJ1-1, the full variable domain is EPEVTQTPSHQVTQMGQEVILRCVPISNHLYFYWYRQILGQKVEFLVSFYNNEISEKSEIFDDQFSVERPDGSNFTLKIRSTKLEDSAMYFCASSLGNGNTEAFFGQGTRLTVV.

This clonotype was counted a few times. The rearrangement links TRBV5-5 to TRBJ1-1, with D perhaps TRBD1 (5 bases). In germline, CDR1 is SGHKS, CDR2 YYEKEE (reference sequence). V lost 7 bases and J 0 bases, leaving 19 bases between the germline ends. The CDR3 totals 16 residues. CDR3 protein: CASALWGDPMNTEAFF. The CDR3 DNA follows: TGTGCCAGCGCGCTATGGGGGGATCCTATGAACACTGAAGCTTTCTTT.

This clonotype was detected ten times or more. A read error is possible here, since a much larger clone lies one base away. The rearrangement joins TRBV7-3 to TRBJ2-3; D unresolved. V shed 8 bases and J shed 5 bases, with 14 bases lying between them. The germline V gene encodes CDR1 SGHTA and CDR2 FQGTGA. This CDR3 is built from 13 residues. DNA for the CDR3: TGTGCCAGCGGTGAAATTGAGGAAGATACGCAGTATTTT. Translation: CASGEIEEDTQYF.

The rearrangement joins TRBV24-1 to TRBJ2-5, with D unresolved. V was shortened by 10 bases and J by 4 bases, with 15 bases between the two germline ends. Germline V gene lookup returns CDR1 KGHDR and CDR2 SFDVKD. CDR3 length: 13 amino acids. CDR3 region: CATEKAGLETQYF. The CDR3 region has the DNA TGTGCCACAGAAAAGGCAGGCCTAGAGACCCAGTACTTC.

The V call is TRBV24-1, the J call TRBJ2-7; TRBD1 agrees at 8 bases. The CDR3 totals 13 residues. The V segment lost 2 bases and the J segment 8 bases; nucleotides outside the gene matches: 4. Germline V gene sequence: CDR1 KGHDR, CDR2 SFDVKD. In DNA form, the CDR3 reads TGTGCCACCAGTGATTCGGCAGGGGGCAAGCAGTACTTC. The encoded protein is CATSDSAGGKQYF.